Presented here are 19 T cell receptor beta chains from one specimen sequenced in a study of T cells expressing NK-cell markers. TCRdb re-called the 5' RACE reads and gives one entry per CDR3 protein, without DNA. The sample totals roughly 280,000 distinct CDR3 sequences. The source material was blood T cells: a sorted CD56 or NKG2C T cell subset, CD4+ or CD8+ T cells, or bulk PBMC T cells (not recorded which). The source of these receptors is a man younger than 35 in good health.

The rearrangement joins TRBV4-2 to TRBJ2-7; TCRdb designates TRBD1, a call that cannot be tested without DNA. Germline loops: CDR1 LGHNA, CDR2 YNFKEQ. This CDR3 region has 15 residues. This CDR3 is CASSPPAIHSYEQYF.

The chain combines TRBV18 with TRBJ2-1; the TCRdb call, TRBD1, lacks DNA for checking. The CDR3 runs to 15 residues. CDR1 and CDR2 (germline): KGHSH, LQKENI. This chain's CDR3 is CASSPTPPRHGEQFF.

The CDR3 reads CSARGLEGGRETQYF. The chain carries TRBV20-1 and TRBJ2-5; lacking DNA, the TRBD2 call made by TCRdb goes unchecked. CDR1 is DFQATT, CDR2 SNEGSKA, per germline (reference sequence). This CDR3 has 15 residues.

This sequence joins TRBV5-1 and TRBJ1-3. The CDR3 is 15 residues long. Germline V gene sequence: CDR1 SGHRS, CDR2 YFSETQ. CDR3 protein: CASSQDGDSGNTIYF. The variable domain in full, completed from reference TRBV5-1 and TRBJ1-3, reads KAGVTQTPRYLIKTRGQQVTLSCSPISGHRSVSWYQQTPGQGLQFLFEYFSETQRNKGNFPGRFSGRQFSNSRSEMNVSTLELGDSALYLCASSQDGDSGNTIYFGEGSWLTVV.

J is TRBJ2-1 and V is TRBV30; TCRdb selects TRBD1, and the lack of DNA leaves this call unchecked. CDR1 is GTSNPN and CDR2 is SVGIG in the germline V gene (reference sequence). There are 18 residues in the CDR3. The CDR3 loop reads CAWSVRDRGWGPYNEQFF.

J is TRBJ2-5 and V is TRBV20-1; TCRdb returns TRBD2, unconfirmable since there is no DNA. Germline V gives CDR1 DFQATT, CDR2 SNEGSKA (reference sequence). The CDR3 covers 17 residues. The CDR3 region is CSALGLAGGANQETQYF.

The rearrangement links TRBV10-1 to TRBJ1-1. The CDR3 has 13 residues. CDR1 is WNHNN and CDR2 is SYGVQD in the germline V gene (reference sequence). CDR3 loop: CASSDGDVTEAFF.

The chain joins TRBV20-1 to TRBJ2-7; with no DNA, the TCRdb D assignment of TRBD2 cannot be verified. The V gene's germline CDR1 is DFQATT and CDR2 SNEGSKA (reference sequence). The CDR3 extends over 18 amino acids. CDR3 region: CSAWGGLAGSQALGEQYF.

CDR3 residues: CASGLAGFNTGELFF. V usage is TRBV12-3 or TRBV12-4 and J usage is TRBJ2-2. The CDR3 contains 15 residues.

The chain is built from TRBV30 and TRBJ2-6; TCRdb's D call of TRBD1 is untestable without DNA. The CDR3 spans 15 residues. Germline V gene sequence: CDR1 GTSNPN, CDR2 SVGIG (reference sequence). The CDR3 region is CAWSQGLVGANVLTF.

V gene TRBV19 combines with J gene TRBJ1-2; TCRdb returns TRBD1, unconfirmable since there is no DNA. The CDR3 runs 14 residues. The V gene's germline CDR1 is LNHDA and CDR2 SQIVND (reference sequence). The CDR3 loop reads CASSTTGVSYGYTF.

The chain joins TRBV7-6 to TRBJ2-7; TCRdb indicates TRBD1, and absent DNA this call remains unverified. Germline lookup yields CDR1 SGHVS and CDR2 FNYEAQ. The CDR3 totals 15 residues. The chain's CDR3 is CASSLGTGDSYEQYF.

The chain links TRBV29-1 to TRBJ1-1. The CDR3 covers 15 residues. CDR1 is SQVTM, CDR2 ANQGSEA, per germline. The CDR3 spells CSVENPTRRSTEAFF.

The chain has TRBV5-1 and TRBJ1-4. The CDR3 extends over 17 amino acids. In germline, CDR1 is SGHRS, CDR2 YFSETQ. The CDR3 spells CASSLRRSEGHPEKLFF.

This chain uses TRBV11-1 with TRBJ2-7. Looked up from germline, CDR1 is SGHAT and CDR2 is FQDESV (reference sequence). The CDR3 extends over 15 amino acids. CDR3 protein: CASSSPYRNPYEQYF.

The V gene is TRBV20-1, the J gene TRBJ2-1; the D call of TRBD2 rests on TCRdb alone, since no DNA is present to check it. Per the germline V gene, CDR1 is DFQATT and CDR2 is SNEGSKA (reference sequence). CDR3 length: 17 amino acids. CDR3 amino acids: CSARGTSGRRSYNEQFF.

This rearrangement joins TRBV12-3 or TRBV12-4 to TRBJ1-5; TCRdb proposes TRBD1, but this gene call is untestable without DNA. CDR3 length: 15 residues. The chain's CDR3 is CASSTPQEGNQPQHF.

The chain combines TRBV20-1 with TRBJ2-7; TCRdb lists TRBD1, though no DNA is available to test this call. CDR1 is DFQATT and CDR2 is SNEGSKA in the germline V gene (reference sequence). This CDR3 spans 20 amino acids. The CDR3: CSARPWGGSGGQAGSYEQYF.

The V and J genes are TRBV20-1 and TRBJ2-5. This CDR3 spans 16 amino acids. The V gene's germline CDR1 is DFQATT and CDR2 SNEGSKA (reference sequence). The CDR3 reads CSARDLGGLIGETQYF.